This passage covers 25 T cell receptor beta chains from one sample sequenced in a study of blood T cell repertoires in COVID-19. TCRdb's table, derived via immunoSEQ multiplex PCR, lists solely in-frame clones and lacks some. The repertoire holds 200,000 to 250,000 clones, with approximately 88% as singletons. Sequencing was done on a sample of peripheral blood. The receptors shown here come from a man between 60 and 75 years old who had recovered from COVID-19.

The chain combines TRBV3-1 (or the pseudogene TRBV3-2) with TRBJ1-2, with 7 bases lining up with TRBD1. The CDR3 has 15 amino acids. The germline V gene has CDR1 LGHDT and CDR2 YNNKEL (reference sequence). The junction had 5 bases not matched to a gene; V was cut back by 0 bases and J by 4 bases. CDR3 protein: CASSQETWTGYGYTF. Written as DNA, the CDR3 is TGTGCCAGCAGCCAAGAGACTTGGACAGGCTATGGCTACACCTTC.

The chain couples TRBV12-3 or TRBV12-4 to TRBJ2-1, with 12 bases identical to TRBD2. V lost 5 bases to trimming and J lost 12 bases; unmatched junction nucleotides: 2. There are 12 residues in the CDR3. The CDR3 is CASSTLAGGQFF. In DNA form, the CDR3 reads TGTGCCAGCAGTACACTAGCGGGGGGGCAGTTCTTC.

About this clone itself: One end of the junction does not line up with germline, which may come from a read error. CDR3 protein: CASSQEPLGPRVF. As DNA, the CDR3 is TGCGCCAGCAGCCAGGAACCACTAGGACCGAGGGTTTTT. The chain combines TRBV4-3 with TRBJ1-6; D unclear. The germline V gene has CDR1 LGHNA and CDR2 YSLEER. The CDR3 consists of 13 residues.

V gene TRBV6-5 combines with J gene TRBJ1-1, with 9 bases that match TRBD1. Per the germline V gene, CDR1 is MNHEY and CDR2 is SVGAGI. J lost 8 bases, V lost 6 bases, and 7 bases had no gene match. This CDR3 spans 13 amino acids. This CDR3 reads CASRRDRGREAFF. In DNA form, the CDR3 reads TGTGCCAGCAGGCGTGACAGGGGGAGAGAAGCTTTCTTT.

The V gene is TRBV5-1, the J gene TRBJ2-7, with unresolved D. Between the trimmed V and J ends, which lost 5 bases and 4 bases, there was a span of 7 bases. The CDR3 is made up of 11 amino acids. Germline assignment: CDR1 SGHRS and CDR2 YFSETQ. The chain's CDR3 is CASRGEYEQYF. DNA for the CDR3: TGCGCCAGCAGAGGAGAATACGAGCAGTACTTC.

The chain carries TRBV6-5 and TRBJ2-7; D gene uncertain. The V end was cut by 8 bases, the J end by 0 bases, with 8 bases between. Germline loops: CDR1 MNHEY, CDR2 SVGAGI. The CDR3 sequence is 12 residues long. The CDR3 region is CASWASSYEQYF. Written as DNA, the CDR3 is TGTGCCAGCTGGGCCAGCTCCTACGAGCAGTACTTC.

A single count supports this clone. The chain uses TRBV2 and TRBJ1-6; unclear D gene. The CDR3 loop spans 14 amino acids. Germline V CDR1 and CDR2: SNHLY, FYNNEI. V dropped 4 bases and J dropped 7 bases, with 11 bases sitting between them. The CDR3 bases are TGTGCCAGCAGTGTTCTCCGGGAGAATTCACCCCTCCACTTT. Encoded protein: CASSVLRENSPLHF.

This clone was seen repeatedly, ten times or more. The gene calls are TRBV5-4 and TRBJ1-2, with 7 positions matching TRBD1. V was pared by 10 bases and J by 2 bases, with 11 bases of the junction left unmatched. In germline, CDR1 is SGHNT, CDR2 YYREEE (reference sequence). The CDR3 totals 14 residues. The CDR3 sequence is CAARRTGQNYGYTF. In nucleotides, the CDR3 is TGTGCCGCACGCCGGACGGGACAGAACTATGGCTACACCTTC.

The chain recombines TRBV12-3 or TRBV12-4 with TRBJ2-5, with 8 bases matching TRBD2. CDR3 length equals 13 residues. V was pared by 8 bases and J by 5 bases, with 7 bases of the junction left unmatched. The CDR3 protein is CASGTSGSETQYF. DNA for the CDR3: TGTGCCAGCGGGACGAGCGGGAGTGAGACCCAGTACTTC.

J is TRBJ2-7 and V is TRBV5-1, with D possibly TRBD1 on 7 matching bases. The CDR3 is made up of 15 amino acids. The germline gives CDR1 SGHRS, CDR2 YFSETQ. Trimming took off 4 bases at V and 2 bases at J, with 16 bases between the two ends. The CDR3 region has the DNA TGCGCCAGCAGCCCCGTGGCAGGGGGGACCTACGAGCAGTACTTC. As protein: CASSPVAGGTYEQYF.

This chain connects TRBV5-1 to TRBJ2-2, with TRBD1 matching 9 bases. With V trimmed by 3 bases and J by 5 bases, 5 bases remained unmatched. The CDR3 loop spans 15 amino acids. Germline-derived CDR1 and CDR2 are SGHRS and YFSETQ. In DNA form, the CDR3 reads TGCGCCAGCAGCTACCGGACAGGGGAGACCGGGGAGCTGTTTTTT. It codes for CASSYRTGETGELFF.

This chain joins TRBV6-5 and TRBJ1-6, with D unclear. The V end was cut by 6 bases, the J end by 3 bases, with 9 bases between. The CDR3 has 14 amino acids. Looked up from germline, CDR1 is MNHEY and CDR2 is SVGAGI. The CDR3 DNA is TGTGCCAGCAGCCAGACAAACTATAATTCACCCCTCCACTTT. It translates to CASSQTNYNSPLHF.

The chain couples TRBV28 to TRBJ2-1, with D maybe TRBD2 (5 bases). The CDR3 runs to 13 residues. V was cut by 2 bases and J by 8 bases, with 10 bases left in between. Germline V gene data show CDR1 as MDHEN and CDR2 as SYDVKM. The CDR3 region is CASSLASTHEQFF. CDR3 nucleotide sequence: TGTGCCAGCAGTTTAGCTAGCACCCATGAGCAGTTCTTC.

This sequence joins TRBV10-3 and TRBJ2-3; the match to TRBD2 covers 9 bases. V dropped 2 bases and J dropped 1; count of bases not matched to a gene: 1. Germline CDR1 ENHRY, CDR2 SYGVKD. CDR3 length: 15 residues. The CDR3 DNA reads TGTGCCATCAGTGAGATAGCGGGGGGCACAGATACGCAGTATTTT. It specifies CAISEIAGGTDTQYF.

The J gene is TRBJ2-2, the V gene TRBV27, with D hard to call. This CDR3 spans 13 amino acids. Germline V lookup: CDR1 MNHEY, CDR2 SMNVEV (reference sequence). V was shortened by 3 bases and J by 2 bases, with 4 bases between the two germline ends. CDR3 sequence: CASSFQNTGELFF. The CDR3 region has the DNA TGTGCCAGCAGTTTCCAAAACACCGGGGAGCTGTTTTTT.

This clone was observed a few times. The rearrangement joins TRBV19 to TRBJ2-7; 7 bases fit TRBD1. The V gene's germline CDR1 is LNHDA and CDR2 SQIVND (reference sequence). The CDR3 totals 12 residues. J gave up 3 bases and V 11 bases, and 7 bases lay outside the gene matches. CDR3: CARSTGNYEQYF. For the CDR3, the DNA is TGTGCCCGATCGACAGGGAACTACGAGCAGTACTTC.

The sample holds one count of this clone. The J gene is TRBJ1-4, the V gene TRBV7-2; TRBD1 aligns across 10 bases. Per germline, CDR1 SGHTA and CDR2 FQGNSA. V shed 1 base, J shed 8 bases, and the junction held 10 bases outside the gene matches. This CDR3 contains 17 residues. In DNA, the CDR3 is TGTGCCAGCAGCTTAGAGGGCGGAGGGACAGGGGAAGAAAAACTGTTTTTT. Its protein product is CASSLEGGGTGEEKLFF.

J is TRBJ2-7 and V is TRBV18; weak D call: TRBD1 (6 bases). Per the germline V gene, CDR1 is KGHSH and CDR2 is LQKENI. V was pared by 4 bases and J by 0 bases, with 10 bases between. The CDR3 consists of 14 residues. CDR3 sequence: CASSLNRDSYEQYF. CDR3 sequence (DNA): TGTGCCAGCTCACTCAACAGGGACTCCTACGAGCAGTACTTC.

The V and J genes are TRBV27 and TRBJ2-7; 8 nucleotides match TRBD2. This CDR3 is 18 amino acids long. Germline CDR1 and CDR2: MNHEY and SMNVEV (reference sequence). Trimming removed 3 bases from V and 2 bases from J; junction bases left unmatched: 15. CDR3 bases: TGTGCCAGCAGTTTCTCTCCCAGCGGGGGCCTTATCACCTACGAGCAGTACTTC. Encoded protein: CASSFSPSGGLITYEQYF.

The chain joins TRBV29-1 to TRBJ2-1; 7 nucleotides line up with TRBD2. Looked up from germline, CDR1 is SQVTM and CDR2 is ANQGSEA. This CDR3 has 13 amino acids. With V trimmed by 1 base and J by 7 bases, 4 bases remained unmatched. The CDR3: CSVEGLAANEQFF. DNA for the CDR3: TGCAGCGTTGAAGGCCTAGCGGCAAATGAGCAGTTCTTC.

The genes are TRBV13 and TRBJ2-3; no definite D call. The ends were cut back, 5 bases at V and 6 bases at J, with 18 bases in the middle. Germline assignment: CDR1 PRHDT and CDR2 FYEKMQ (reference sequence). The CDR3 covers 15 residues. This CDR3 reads CASSARLSFGDTQYF. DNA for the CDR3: TGTGCCAGCAGCGCCCGACTCTCCTTTGGGGATACGCAGTATTTT. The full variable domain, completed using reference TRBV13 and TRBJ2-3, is AAGVIQSPRHLIKEKRETATLKCYPIPRHDTVYWYQQGPGQDPQFLISFYEKMQSDKGSIPDRFSAQQFSDYHSELNMSSLELGDSALYFCASSARLSFGDTQYFGPGTRLTVL.

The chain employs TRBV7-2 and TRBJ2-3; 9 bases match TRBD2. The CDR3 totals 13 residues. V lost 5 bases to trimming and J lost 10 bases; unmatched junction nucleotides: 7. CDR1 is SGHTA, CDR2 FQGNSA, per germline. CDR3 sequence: CASSPGGGRAQYF. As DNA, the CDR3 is TGTGCCAGCAGCCCGGGGGGCGGGAGGGCGCAGTATTTT.

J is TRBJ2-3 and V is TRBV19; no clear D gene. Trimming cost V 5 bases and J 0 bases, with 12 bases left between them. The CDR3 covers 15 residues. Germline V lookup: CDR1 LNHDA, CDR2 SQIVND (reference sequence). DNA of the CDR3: TGTGCCAGTAGTCTTTCCGTCTCTAGCACAGATACGCAGTATTTT. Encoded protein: CASSLSVSSTDTQYF.

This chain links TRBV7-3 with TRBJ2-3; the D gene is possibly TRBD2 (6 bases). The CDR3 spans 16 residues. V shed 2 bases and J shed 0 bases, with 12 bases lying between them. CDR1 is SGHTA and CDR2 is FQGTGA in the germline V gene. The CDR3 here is CASSLHPGTSTDTQYF. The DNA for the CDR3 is TGTGCCAGCAGCTTACACCCCGGGACTAGCACAGATACGCAGTATTTT.

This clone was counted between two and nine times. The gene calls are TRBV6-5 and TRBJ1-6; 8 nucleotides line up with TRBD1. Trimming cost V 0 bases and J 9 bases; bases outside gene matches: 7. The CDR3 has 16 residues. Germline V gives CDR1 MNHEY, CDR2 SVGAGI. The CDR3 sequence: CASSYSSQGGGSPLHF. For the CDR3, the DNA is TGTGCCAGCAGTTACTCTTCACAGGGGGGAGGTTCACCCCTCCACTTT.